These T cell receptor beta chains were read from a single sample in a study of STAT5B mutations in CD4+ large granular lymphocyte leukemia. TCRdb keeps only in-frame clones here, not all; method: immunoSEQ multiplex PCR. The repertoire includes some 30,000 clones, 65% to 70% of them detected once, and around 1.7% sits in the top ten. Sequences were obtained from CD4+ T cells from blood buffy coats. Every receptor here comes from a human donor in good health. The CDR3 runs from the conserved cysteine through the conserved F or W. D genes are given only for firm matches.

CASSSTSGGEETQYF	TRBV7-9	TRBJ2-5	TRBD2
CASSLVPGQRGYTF	TRBV7-2	TRBJ1-2	.
CASSQEARRNSPLHF	TRBV4-3	TRBJ1-6	.
CASSFESSGNTIYF	TRBV6-5	TRBJ1-3	.
CASSSGQQGTEAFF	TRBV5-1	TRBJ1-1	.
CATSTGVGAPETQYF	TRBV2	TRBJ2-5	.
CASRIQGAGELFF	TRBV2	TRBJ2-2	TRBD1
CASRLPSGGSTDTQYF	TRBV5-1	TRBJ2-3	TRBD2
CASSLSSGTGFSPLHF	TRBV11-2	TRBJ1-6	TRBD1
CASSVGVFEGDTQYF	TRBV9	TRBJ2-3	.
CASSAPGTMKTEAFF	TRBV10-2	TRBJ1-1	.
CASSPGGRDSPLHF	TRBV28	TRBJ1-6	TRBD1
CASALYEQYF	TRBV7-2	TRBJ2-7	.
CASRDDSYNSPLHF	TRBV19	TRBJ1-6	.
CASWRAGTEAFF	TRBV6-1	TRBJ1-1	.
CSGGNYGYTF	TRBV20-1	TRBJ1-2	.
CASSGRLAGLNYNEQFF	TRBV9	TRBJ2-1	TRBD2
CASQWSSGNTIYF	TRBV11-2	TRBJ1-3	.
CASSMGEGIQPQHF	TRBV19	TRBJ1-5	.
CASSLNGSPLSYEQYF	TRBV7-8	.	.
CASSEAAYTGSEAFF	TRBV6-1	TRBJ1-1	.
CASSPVNRDNEQFF	TRBV5-1	TRBJ2-1	.
CASSLSARNTDTQYF	TRBV5-1	TRBJ2-3	.
CASSLQGSTEAFF	TRBV7-9	TRBJ1-1	.
CARSLGAEAFF	TRBV5-3	TRBJ1-1	.
CATRGEANYGYTF	TRBV15	TRBJ1-2	.
CASSFGTSGGAVDEQFF	TRBV11-3	TRBJ2-1	TRBD2
CASSPLQEGTYEQYF	TRBV19	TRBJ2-7	.
CASSSGPSPGANVLTF	TRBV7-6	TRBJ2-6	.
CASSVTRDTYEQYF	TRBV6-1	TRBJ2-7	.